This T cell receptor (beta chain) appears in the sequencing data of a study of blood T cell repertoires in COVID-19 (TCRdb year 2020). In terms of the full investigation: Samples from collaborators originated in the United States, Italy and Spain and spanned both the acute and convalescent phases of COVID-19. Sample metadata almost always included a de-identified subject ID, COVID-19 status, age in years and sex. Where HLA class I and class II types were available, the types were taken from metadata supplied by the sample provider, not from assay-based typing. The repertoires were released in a freely available public database intended as a resource for research on the immune response to SARS-CoV-2. The material from the prospective study consisted of cDNA or gDNA derived from T cells, B-cell-depleted T cells, or PBMCs. Samples were obtained from the ongoing ImmuneRACE study (first 160 participants) and from over 1,000 subjects provided by 6 global collaborators. The dataset comprised deeply sampled blood TCRbeta repertoires from subjects exposed to, actively infected with, or recovered from COVID-19. Findings and caveats that apply to the study as a whole: The amount of clinical and demographic metadata varied by source and participant and was provided uncurated.

From a lookup of the germline V gene (reference sequence), CDR1 and CDR2 are GTSNPN and SVGIG. Unmatched junction bases come to 11, with V trimmed by 3 bases and J by 12 bases. The CDR3 spans 13 residues, from the cysteine through the phenylalanine. The read is trimmed to its CDR3 DNA, 39 bases read in frame from base 1. In this sample, this clone turned up once. The antigen it binds to is not known. The record has no base qualities; no much larger clone is one base away. The collaborating institutions used their own protocols to collect whole blood in K2EDTA tubes. Collaborator samples were shipped for TCRbeta analysis as frozen whole blood, isolated PBMCs, or DNA extracted from either sample type. TCRbeta CDR3 regions were amplified from genomic DNA using the immunoSEQ Assay, a bias-controlled multiplex PCR. The original pipeline was this. Nucleated cell counts per sample were estimated from amplification of reference gene primers within the assay. Sequence reads were collapsed and filtered to measure the absolute abundance of every unique TCRbeta CDR3 rearrangement. For each sample, productive Simpson clonality was calculated as the square root of Simpson's diversity index across productive rearrangements. TCRdb obtained this table from immuneACCESS and retained in-frame rearrangements with V and J assigned. These tables miss some clones; where compared with another copy, unresolved V genes account for less than half of the shortfall, and the remainder is unexplained. D and trimming were read from the DNA, whereas the V and J calls and clone size are those reported in that table. This sample holds about 130,000 clones; about 83% were observed only once. The top ten hold 5% to 6% of the sample.

The source is a human donor in a cohort sampled during active COVID-19. Recombination connected TRBV30 to TRBJ2-1, and TRBD2 matches 7 of the central bases. Sequencing used peripheral blood. The CDR3 region: CAWSGRRIAGQFF. The base sequence is TGTGCCTGGAGCGGTCGGAGAATAGCGGGGCAGTTCTTC.